This T cell receptor (beta chain) comes out of a study of blood T cell repertoires in COVID-19. Libraries were prepared by immunoSEQ multiplex PCR; TCRdb keeps only in-frame clonotypes and omits some of them. This sample carries some 200,000 clones, around four fifths of them seen once, and the ten largest clones take around 16%. After removal of 2 bases from V and 4 bases from J, the junction contained 9 bases not matched to a gene. Per the germline V gene, CDR1 is SGHKS and CDR2 is YYEKEE (reference sequence). CDR3 size: 15 residues. The chain couples TRBV5-5 to TRBJ2-7; 7 positions agree with TRBD2. Input material: PBMCs or T cells enriched from blood (not recorded which). The TCR sequence derives from a woman aged 45 to 65 who had recovered from COVID-19. CDR3 amino acids: CASSFGSGTGYEQYF. The CDR3 bases are TGTGCCAGCAGCTTTGGAAGCGGGACTGGGTACGAGCAGTACTTC.